A single sample gave rise to the 20 T cell receptor beta chains below, sequenced in a study of beta chain features in type 1 diabetes. Points from the study as a whole: There was a moderate but significant shortening of TCRB CDR3s in all four CD4+ subsets of Type 1 diabetes patients.

Their target antigens are unknown. Every bit of the isolated RNA underwent reverse transcription, so sequencing read expressed TCRB transcripts. Generated by immunoSEQ multiplex PCR, the TCRdb table keeps only in-frame clones and is missing some. Counted here are tens of thousands of clones, around 63% occurring once; the ten biggest clones make up around 1.8%. Sequences were obtained from Tregs from blood. These receptors were taken from a man aged 25 to 45 with type 1 diabetes. Some clones in this sample may be carry-over from other donors' samples.

This clone appeared a single time. V usage is TRBV18 and J usage is TRBJ1-2, with no clear D. Trimming left V 2 bases short and J 2 bases short, with 6 bases between. The CDR3 spans 13 residues. Germline V lookup: CDR1 KGHSH, CDR2 LQKENI. CDR3: CASSPTGNYGYTF. CDR3 nucleotides: TGTGCCAGCTCACCAACCGGGAACTATGGCTACACCTTC.

The chain employs TRBV6-5 and TRBJ1-2; the D gene is possibly TRBD1 (6 bases). The CDR3 has 14 amino acids. Per germline, CDR1 MNHEY and CDR2 SVGAGI. With 5 bases removed from V and 3 bases from J, the gap between germline ends came to 13 bases. The CDR3 region has the DNA TGTGCCAGCAGTCAGGGGCCGAGGGACTATGGCTACACCTTC. This encodes CASSQGPRDYGYTF.

This clone was seen only a few times. CDR3 loop: CASRRGGLAKNIQYF. DNA of the CDR3: TGCGCCAGCAGGCGGGGTGGCCTAGCCAAAAACATTCAGTACTTC. This chain joins TRBV23-1 and TRBJ2-4; possibly TRBD2 for D (6 bases). TRBV23-1 is an open reading frame, and its role is uncertain. There are 15 residues in the CDR3. Trimming shortened V by 6 bases and J by 0 bases, and 12 bases separated the two germline ends.

CDR3 coding DNA: TGTGCCAGCAGGCCGGGACAGGGCTACAATGAGCAGTTCTTC. Encoded protein: CASRPGQGYNEQFF. The V call is TRBV2, the J call TRBJ2-1; 9 nucleotides match TRBD1. Germline CDR1 SNHLY, CDR2 FYNNEI. J was trimmed by 3 bases and V by 6 bases; bases with no gene match: 3. This CDR3 is 14 amino acids long.

This clone was observed a few times. The chain carries TRBV10-3 and TRBJ1-1; a possible D gene is TRBD1 (6 bases). CDR3 length: 14 residues. V lost 5 bases and J 1 base, leaving 11 bases between the germline ends. CDR1 and CDR2 from the germline V gene are ENHRY and SYGVKD. The CDR3 nucleotides read TGTGCCATCAGTATACAGACAGGGAACACTGAAGCTTTCTTT. It codes for CAISIQTGNTEAFF.

The gene calls are TRBV5-4 and TRBJ2-3; TRBD2 agrees at 10 bases. CDR3 length: 16 amino acids. With V trimmed by 4 bases and J by 4 bases, 9 bases remained unmatched. The germline CDR1 and CDR2 sequences are SGHNT and YYREEE (reference sequence). DNA for the CDR3: TGTGCCAGCAGCCCTCGAAGCGGGGGGGGCTCAGATACGCAGTATTTT. Translated: CASSPRSGGGSDTQYF. The full variable domain, completed using reference TRBV5-4 and TRBJ2-3, is ETGVTQSPTHLIKTRGQQVTLRCSSQSGHNTVSWYQQALGQGPQFIFQYYREEENGRGNFPPRFSGLQFPNYSSELNVNALELDDSALYLCASSPRSGGGSDTQYFGPGTRLTVL.

Note on this clone: Different DNA sequences within this sample yield the same CDR3. CDR3 region: CSVGGQDYGYTF. The CDR3 DNA sequence: TGCAGCGTTGGAGGACAAGACTATGGCTACACCTTC. The chain joins TRBV29-1 to TRBJ1-2; TRBD1 might be the D (5 bases). Germline CDR1 reads SQVTM; CDR2 reads ANQGSEA. CDR3 length equals 12 residues. Trimming cost V 4 bases and J 3 bases, with 9 bases left between them. The variable domain in full, with the rest retrieved from reference TRBV29-1 and TRBJ1-2, is SAVISQKPSRDICQRGTSLTIQCQVDSQVTMMFWYRQQPGQSLTLIATANQGSEATYESGFVIDKFPISRPNLTFSTLTVSNMSPEDSSIYLCSVGGQDYGYTFGSGTRLTVV.

The rearrangement uses TRBV20-1 and TRBJ1-2; possibly TRBD1 for D (6 bases). Trimming took off 4 bases at V and 8 bases at J, with 11 bases between the two ends. Germline V gene data show CDR1 as DFQATT and CDR2 as SNEGSKA (reference sequence). The CDR3 extends over 11 amino acids. The CDR3 protein is CSATYRVGYTF. DNA of the CDR3: TGCAGTGCTACGTACAGGGTCGGCTACACCTTC.

This clone occurred a few times. V and J are TRBV6-6 and TRBJ2-1; 10 bases match TRBD1. The germline gives CDR1 MNHNY, CDR2 SVGAGI (reference sequence). CDR3 size: 14 residues. V was pared by 2 bases and J by 5 bases, with 0 bases of the junction left unmatched. This chain's CDR3 is CASSYGQGDNEQFF. The CDR3 DNA follows: TGTGCCAGCAGTTACGGACAGGGGGACAATGAGCAGTTCTTC.

V usage is TRBV6-6 and J usage is TRBJ1-4; D call uncertain. The CDR3 totals 14 residues. Trimming took 6 bases from V and 3 from J, leaving 11 bases between them. Per the germline V gene, CDR1 is MNHNY and CDR2 is SVGAGI (reference sequence). CDR3: CASSYKEANEKLFF. The CDR3 DNA follows: TGTGCCAGCAGCTACAAGGAGGCTAATGAAAAACTGTTTTTT.

This clone showed up just once. The chain employs TRBV5-1 and TRBJ2-7; a possible D gene is TRBD2 (6 bases). V shed 2 bases and J shed 7 bases, with 16 bases lying between them. Per germline, CDR1 SGHRS and CDR2 YFSETQ. CDR3 length equals 14 residues. CDR3 in amino acids: CASSFDSPGGEQYF. The CDR3, as DNA: TGCGCCAGCAGCTTCGATAGCCCCGGGGGTGAGCAGTACTTC.

The gene calls are TRBV5-1 and TRBJ2-7, with 10 bases matching TRBD1. J gave up 7 bases and V 4 bases, and 23 bases lay outside the gene matches. CDR3 length equals 19 residues. Looked up from germline, CDR1 is SGHRS and CDR2 is YFSETQ. In DNA form, the CDR3 reads TGCGCCAGCAGCAGGTCGGGGACAGGGGCAAGCGGGGCCTCCGGGGAGCAGTACTTC. Translation gives CASSRSGTGASGASGEQYF.

The rearrangement links TRBV27 to TRBJ1-1; no clear D. The ends were cut back, 3 bases at V and 1 base at J, with 6 bases in the middle. The CDR3 contains 13 residues. Germline V gene lookup returns CDR1 MNHEY and CDR2 SMNVEV (reference sequence). CDR3 DNA sequence: TGTGCCAGCAGTTTGCTAAGGAACACTGAAGCTTTCTTT. It codes for CASSLLRNTEAFF.

The rearrangement links TRBV6-5 to TRBJ2-5; D may be TRBD2 (6 bases). The germline V gene encodes CDR1 MNHEY and CDR2 SVGAGI. The V and J ends lost 6 bases and 7 bases respectively, with 9 bases between them. The CDR3 totals 11 residues. This CDR3 is CASSSGGTQYF. DNA of the CDR3: TGTGCCAGCAGCTCCGGGGGGACCCAGTACTTC.

This clone was recorded a few times. The V and J genes are TRBV11-2 and TRBJ2-2, with D tentatively TRBD2 (6 bases). The CDR3 is 15 residues long. V lost 0 bases, J lost 13 bases, and 18 bases lay in between. Germline V lookup: CDR1 SGHAT, CDR2 FQNNGV. The CDR3 region has the DNA TGTGCCAGCAGCTTAGATAGCTGGTTCCCGGAGGGGCTGTTTTTT. Translated: CASSLDSWFPEGLFF. Full variable domain (remainder filled in from reference TRBV11-2 and TRBJ2-2): EAGVAQSPRYKIIEKRQSVAFWCNPISGHATLYWYQQILGQGPKLLIQFQNNGVVDDSQLPKDRFSAERLKGVDSTLKIQPAKLEDSAVYLCASSLDSWFPEGLFFGEGSRLTVL.

The chain joins TRBV15 to TRBJ1-1; D possibly corresponds to TRBD1 (5 bases). The CDR3 consists of 16 residues. Germline V gene lookup returns CDR1 LNHNV and CDR2 YYDKDF (reference sequence). Trimming removed 0 bases from V and 4 bases from J, with 15 bases in between. The CDR3 region is CATSRELTHRFTEAFF. In nucleotides, the CDR3 is TGTGCCACCAGCAGAGAACTTACCCACAGGTTCACTGAAGCTTTCTTT. Variable domain in full (rest from reference TRBV15 and TRBJ1-1): DAMVIQNPRYQVTQFGKPVTLSCSQTLNHNVMYWYQQKSSQAPKLLFHYYDKDFNNEADTPDNFQSRRPNTSFCFLDIRSPGLGDTAMYLCATSRELTHRFTEAFFGQGTRLTVV.

A single count supports this clone. The rearrangement joins TRBV28 to TRBJ2-3; TRBD2 matches at 9 bases. Germline assignment: CDR1 MDHEN and CDR2 SYDVKM. Germline trimming cut 2 bases from V and 2 bases from J; bases unmatched to any gene: 5. The CDR3 length is 16 residues. In DNA, the CDR3 is TGTGCCAGCAGTTTAGACAAGCGGGGGGTCACAGATACGCAGTATTTT. This encodes CASSLDKRGVTDTQYF.

The chain uses TRBV11-2 and TRBJ1-1; TRBD1 agrees at 7 bases. The CDR3 has 17 amino acids. Germline V gene lookup returns CDR1 SGHAT and CDR2 FQNNGV. After removal of 1 base from V and 4 bases from J, the junction contained 12 bases not matched to a gene. The CDR3 reads CASSLGQGSFPPTEAFF. As DNA, the CDR3 is TGTGCCAGCAGCTTAGGACAGGGTTCCTTCCCCCCCACTGAAGCTTTCTTT.

The chain employs TRBV28 and TRBJ1-5; tentative D call: TRBD1 (6 bases). The CDR3 runs to 14 residues. The germline CDR1 and CDR2 sequences are MDHEN and SYDVKM. Here the CDR3 DNA reads TGTGCTAGCCAGGGACAAAATAGCAATCAGCCCCAGCATTTT. This codes for CASQGQNSNQPQHF.

V gene TRBV10-3 combines with J gene TRBJ2-5, with a weak D call TRBD2 (5 bases). V lost 3 bases to trimming and J lost 2 bases, with 10 bases between them. Germline lookup yields CDR1 ENHRY and CDR2 SYGVKD. The CDR3 totals 14 residues. The CDR3 loop reads CAISDEGRQETQYF. The CDR3 DNA reads TGTGCCATCAGTGATGAGGGAAGGCAAGAGACCCAGTACTTC.